These T cell receptor beta chains were read from a single sample in a study of shared clonotypes between healthy human individuals. The protocol was immunoSEQ multiplex PCR, while the TCRdb copy is restricted to in-frame clones and leaves out a portion. The top ten clones hold 1.5% to 2% of a sample with around 750,000 clones, around 67% of them seen once. The material sequenced was memory CD4+ T cells sorted from blood. These receptors were taken from a woman aged 25 to 39 in good health. The CDR3 runs from the conserved cysteine through the conserved F or W. D genes are given only for firm matches. The listing skips clone size in some rows; elsewhere it reads once, few, many or a size class.

TRBV6-5	TRBJ2-3	-	-	TGTGCCAGCAGCCTCGGTGACAATACGCAGTATTTT	CASSLGDNTQYF
TRBV30	TRBJ1-4	-	-	TGTGCCTGCGCCTACGCGACAAGTCGAATTGGTGAAAAACTGTTTTTT	CACAYATSRIGEKLFF
TRBV6-5	TRBJ1-4	-	-	TGTGCCAGCAGTTACCAACCTAATGAAAAACTGTTTTTT	CASSYQPNEKLFF
TRBV2	TRBJ2-3	-	TRBD2	TGTGCCAGCAGTGAAGAGGGGACTAGACCAGATACGCAGTATTTT	CASSEEGTRPDTQYF
TRBV7-9	TRBJ2-3	-	TRBD2	TGTGCCAGCAGCTTGACTAGCGGGAGGGCCACAGATACGCAGTATTTT	CASSLTSGRATDTQYF
TRBV1	TRBJ2-1	-	-	TGCACCAGCAGCCAAGACCACCAAAACAATGAGCAGTTCTTC	CTSSQDHQNNEQFF
TRBV9	TRBJ2-5	-	-	TGTGCCAGCAGCGTAGCGACAGTTAATGGGGAGACCCAGTACTTC	CASSVATVNGETQYF
TRBV2	TRBJ2-1	-	-	TGTGCCAGCAGCACGACTAGGACGGGAAATGAGCAGTTCTTC	CASSTTRTGNEQFF
TRBV29-1	TRBJ2-1	-	-	TGCAGCGTCCTCCCACAGTGGAATGAGCAGTTCTTC	CSVLPQWNEQFF
TRBV11-2	TRBJ2-7	-	TRBD2	TGTGCCAGCAGCTTAAGGGAGATTGGCGGGGGAGTCTACGAGCAGTACTTC	CASSLREIGGGVYEQYF
TRBV6-1	TRBJ2-7	-	TRBD2	TGTGCCAGCAGTGAACGGGGACTAGCAGCCGAGCAGTACTTC	CASSERGLAAEQYF
TRBV6-1	TRBJ1-2	-	TRBD1	TGTGCCAGCAGGGGAGGGGGCAGGCGTGGCTACACCTTC	CASRGGGRRGYTF
TRBV9	TRBJ1-6	-	-	TGTGCCAGCAGCCCGAGCAGGACTAATTCACCCCTCCACTTT	CASSPSRTNSPLHF
TRBV2	TRBJ2-1	-	-	TGTGCCAGCAGTGAATTCATGAGCCCCTACAATGAGCAGTTCTTC	CASSEFMSPYNEQFF
TRBV6-1	TRBJ1-5	-	TRBD1	TGTGCCAGCAGCACCCAGGGGGTGGGTTATCAGCCCCAGCATTTT	CASSTQGVGYQPQHF
TRBV15	TRBJ1-5	-	-	TGTGCCACCAGCAGAGATGAGGTAACCGATAGCAATCAGCCCCAGCATTTT	CATSRDEVTDSNQPQHF
TRBV18	TRBJ1-2	-	-	TGTGCCAGCTCACCACCAGGAGGTGACTATGGCTACACCTTC	CASSPPGGDYGYTF
TRBV28	TRBJ1-5	-	-	TGTGCCAGCAGTTTACCCAATGTGGGCCTTCAGCCCCAGCATTTT	CASSLPNVGLQPQHF
TRBV28	TRBJ2-7	-	-	TGTGCCAGCAGACGAACAGGAAACAACGAGCAGTACTTC	CASRRTGNNEQYF
TRBV6-1	TRBJ1-5	many	-	TGTGCCAGCAGTGATAACAGGGCTAGCAATCAGCCCCAGCATTTT	CASSDNRASNQPQHF
TRBV7-8	TRBJ1-4	-	-	TGTGCCAGCAGCTTTCGACAGTCAACTAATGAAAAACTGTTTTTT	CASSFRQSTNEKLFF
TRBV5-1	TRBJ1-1	-	-	TGCGCCAGCAGCTTGGGGCCGGGGAACACTGAAGCTTTCTTT	CASSLGPGNTEAFF
TRBV10-3	TRBJ1-2	-	TRBD1	TGTGCCATCAGTGAGTCCCCACTCGCAGACAGGGAATCATATGGCTACACCTTC	CAISESPLADRESYGYTF
TRBV11-2	TRBJ1-1	few	-	TGTGCCAGCAGCTTAGCAGGAGCGAACACTGAAGCTTTCTTT	CASSLAGANTEAFF
TRBV5-1	TRBJ2-5	-	TRBD2	TGCGCCAGCAGCTCGGCCTCGGGACTAGCGCGAGTACAAGAGACCCAGTACTTC	CASSSASGLARVQETQYF
TRBV6-1	TRBJ2-2	many	-	TGTGCCAGCAGTGATCGTCTGGGCGGGTCCACCGGGGAGCTGTTTTTT	CASSDRLGGSTGELFF